The entry that follows covers one T cell receptor (beta chain) sequence. Seattle enrolled patients during active infection and tracked them longitudinally. These data are taken from a study of blood T cell repertoires in COVID-19. For the study at large: Samples came from the United States, Italy and Spain, spanning acute and convalescent COVID-19. T cells, B-cell-depleted T cells, or PBMCs provided the cDNA or gDNA that served as material.

In germline, CDR1 is MNHEY, CDR2 SVGAGI. The CDR3 spans 16 residues. The junction had 7 bases not matched to a gene; V was cut back by 0 bases and J by 2 bases. In the original analysis: Reference gene primer amplification yielded estimated nucleated cell counts. The data were produced by immunoSEQ multiplex PCR, yet TCRdb's version contains in-frame clones alone and is incomplete. That table is the source of V, J and clone size, and D and trimming were worked out from the DNA. Of some 520,000 clones in the sample, roughly 87% were seen once. Sequencing was done on a sample of peripheral blood. The V and J genes are TRBV6-5 and TRBJ2-7; 7 bases align to TRBD2. The receptor was isolated from a man younger than 35 with COVID-19, enrolled during active disease. CDR3 region: CASSYSMRESPYEQYF. The CDR3 DNA follows: TGTGCCAGCAGTTACTCGATGCGGGAGAGTCCCTACGAGCAGTACTTC.